This T cell receptor beta chain was obtained from a study of T cell responses to AZD1222 COVID-19 vaccine. Study findings and constraints: Mostly white British, mostly female donors; authors suggested clonal diversity may be underestimated.

Losses at the gene ends were 3 bases for V and 4 bases for J; bases not matched to a gene: 6. This CDR3 has 15 amino acids. The V gene's germline CDR1 is LNHDA and CDR2 SQIVND (reference sequence). The assay was immunoSEQ multiplex PCR, and TCRdb's table has in-frame clones only and misses some. The sample has about 88,000 clones, about 89% seen once. Note on this clone: Its antigen is undetermined.

This TCR derives from an adult who received the AZD1222 COVID-19 vaccine. Sequencing used peripheral blood, obtained 28 days after the second AZD1222 dose. The J gene is TRBJ1-1, the V gene TRBV19, with 9 bases lining up with TRBD1. CDR3 nucleotide sequence: TGTGCCAGTAGTATCGGGACAGGGTCAACCACTGAAGCTTTCTTT. Protein sequence: CASSIGTGSTTEAFF.